Listed below are T cell receptor beta chains from one sample, sequenced in a study of blood T cell repertoires in COVID-19. Data came from immunoSEQ multiplex PCR; TCRdb stores just in-frame clones and leaves some out. The repertoire holds approximately 270,000 clones, with more than 85% as singletons. Sequences were obtained from peripheral blood. The receptor set was obtained from a man between 25 and 39 years old with acute or convalescent COVID-19. Each CDR3 is given with its conserved first and last residue.

cdr3_aa: CASSFLGHWGGRETQYF
v_call: TRBV5-5
j_call: TRBJ2-5

cdr3_aa: CASKGTGEDEQYF
v_call: TRBV3-1/TRBV3-2
j_call: TRBJ2-7

cdr3_aa: CASSVEQNPYNEQFF
v_call: TRBV9
j_call: TRBJ2-1

cdr3_aa: CASSLGPGATEAFF
v_call: TRBV11-3
j_call: TRBJ1-1

cdr3_aa: CASSLNRAYEQYF
v_call: TRBV12-3/TRBV12-4
j_call: TRBJ2-7

cdr3_aa: CASGQGVGDGYTF
v_call: TRBV28
j_call: TRBJ1-2

cdr3_aa: CASSYSGGGNTGELFF
v_call: TRBV6-6
j_call: TRBJ2-2

cdr3_aa: CASSPSPSFYGELFF
v_call: TRBV18
j_call: TRBJ2-2

cdr3_aa: CASSFLGGSNQPQHF
v_call: TRBV7-8
j_call: TRBJ1-5

cdr3_aa: CASSFSGNSYEQYF
v_call: TRBV5-1
j_call: TRBJ2-7

cdr3_aa: CASSLQEEGNYGYTF
v_call: TRBV5-5
j_call: TRBJ1-2

cdr3_aa: CASSSGTFYGYTF
v_call: TRBV2
j_call: TRBJ1-2

cdr3_aa: CSASGTAAGNEQFF
v_call: TRBV29-1
j_call: TRBJ2-1

cdr3_aa: CASRQGYGYTF
v_call: TRBV19
j_call: TRBJ1-2

cdr3_aa: CASSSGLAGVTDTQYF
v_call: TRBV7-8
j_call: TRBJ2-3

cdr3_aa: CASNETRNNTDTQYF
v_call: TRBV28
j_call: TRBJ2-3

cdr3_aa: CASSIRVGGNTEAFF
v_call: TRBV13
j_call: TRBJ1-1

cdr3_aa: CASITGGTEAFF
v_call: TRBV6-1
j_call: TRBJ1-1

cdr3_aa: CAWSGDKGAGTEAFF
v_call: TRBV30
j_call: TRBJ1-1

cdr3_aa: CASSLLGARSPLHF
v_call: TRBV11-2
j_call: TRBJ1-6

cdr3_aa: CASSYDLGQVYGYTF
v_call: TRBV19
j_call: TRBJ1-2

cdr3_aa: CATRTSGGGGELFF
v_call: TRBV2
j_call: TRBJ2-2

cdr3_aa: CASSRTGEWETQYF
v_call: TRBV19
j_call: TRBJ2-5

cdr3_aa: CASSQEGGGGNQPQHF
v_call: TRBV4-1
j_call: TRBJ1-5

cdr3_aa: CASSLQDLDTQYF
v_call: TRBV14
j_call: TRBJ2-3

cdr3_aa: CAISAGTLNTEAFF
v_call: TRBV10-3
j_call: TRBJ1-1

cdr3_aa: CASSRGTGRYGYTF
v_call: TRBV5-8
j_call: TRBJ1-2

cdr3_aa: CASSKGQGRLNQPQHF
v_call: TRBV19
j_call: TRBJ1-5

cdr3_aa: CASSVAIASSGANVLTF
v_call: TRBV9
j_call: TRBJ2-6

cdr3_aa: CASSRRPLGQPNEKLFF
v_call: TRBV9
j_call: TRBJ1-4

cdr3_aa: CASKRGQSIPSYGYTF
v_call: TRBV11-2
j_call: TRBJ1-2

cdr3_aa: CASSEVGRTGNTIYF
v_call: TRBV6-1
j_call: TRBJ1-3

cdr3_aa: CASSVADRPYNEQFF
v_call: TRBV9
j_call: TRBJ2-1

cdr3_aa: CASSQTGGTEKLFF
v_call: TRBV6-5
j_call: TRBJ1-4

cdr3_aa: CASSHPAFQGALDEQFF
v_call: TRBV19
j_call: TRBJ2-1

cdr3_aa: CATGTGFLSNYGYTF
v_call: TRBV19
j_call: TRBJ1-2

cdr3_aa: CASSLTGLGQYF
v_call: TRBV14
j_call: TRBJ2-3

cdr3_aa: CASNPKQSGANVLTF
v_call: TRBV2
j_call: TRBJ2-6

cdr3_aa: CASSPLTGVMTQYF
v_call: TRBV19
j_call: TRBJ2-5

cdr3_aa: CASSDSKLAGGYTGELFF
v_call: TRBV6-4
j_call: TRBJ2-2

cdr3_aa: CASSLPGQGALGEQFF
v_call: TRBV28
j_call: TRBJ2-1

cdr3_aa: CASSPGTGMETQYF
v_call: TRBV18
j_call: TRBJ2-5

cdr3_aa: CAAEGFYNEQFF
v_call: TRBV28
j_call: TRBJ2-1

cdr3_aa: CASSQARVSTDTQYF
v_call: TRBV3-1/TRBV3-2
j_call: TRBJ2-3

cdr3_aa: CASSQGRMRSSYEQYF
v_call: TRBV4-1
j_call: TRBJ2-7

cdr3_aa: CASSVGQNTGELFF
v_call: TRBV5-1
j_call: TRBJ2-2

cdr3_aa: CASRMETWDYGYTF
v_call: TRBV28
j_call: TRBJ1-2

cdr3_aa: CASSSHDRAGNTIYF
v_call: TRBV6-5
j_call: TRBJ1-3

cdr3_aa: CASSPSGGKPLHF
v_call: TRBV7-9
j_call: TRBJ1-6

cdr3_aa: CASSFQGPGQPQHF
v_call: TRBV19
j_call: TRBJ1-5

cdr3_aa: CASSARVRDTQYF
v_call: TRBV11-2
j_call: TRBJ2-3

cdr3_aa: CATSDPPGTEAFF
v_call: TRBV24-1
j_call: TRBJ1-1